These 6 T cell receptor beta chains originate from one sample sequenced in a study of CD8+ T cells in alopecia areata. Reverse transcription of extracted RNA yielded cDNA, which provided the sequencing template. Profiling relied on immunoSEQ multiplex PCR, and the TCRdb table lists in-frame clones only, not all of them. The sample lists 150,000 or so clones, approximately 45% occurring once. Sequences were obtained from CD4+ T cells sorted from blood. Receptors were obtained from a human donor with alopecia areata.

The chain employs TRBV7-8 and TRBJ2-7; no clear D. V dropped 6 bases and J dropped 4 bases, with 10 bases sitting between them. The CDR3 contains 12 residues. Germline assignment: CDR1 SGHVS and CDR2 FQNEAQ. The CDR3 is CASSAGGYEQYF. DNA for the CDR3: TGTGCCAGCAGTGCTGGTGGTTACGAGCAGTACTTC.

The rearrangement uses TRBV14 and TRBJ2-5; 8 positions agree with TRBD1. The CDR3 is 15 amino acids. Germline trimming cut 4 bases from V and 5 bases from J; bases unmatched to any gene: 9. Germline V gene sequence: CDR1 SGHDN, CDR2 FVKESK. The CDR3 DNA reads as TGTGCCAGCAGCCCACAGACCGGGACAGGCGAGACCCAGTACTTC. It codes for CASSPQTGTGETQYF.

This chain connects TRBV7-9 to TRBJ2-6; maybe TRBD1 (5 bases). The length of the CDR3 is 14 residues. V was cut by 8 bases and J by 0 bases, with 8 bases left in between. Germline values: CDR1 SEHNR, CDR2 FQNEAQ (reference sequence). The chain's CDR3 is CASYRGSGANVLTF. DNA for the CDR3: TGTGCCAGCTATAGGGGCTCTGGGGCCAACGTCCTGACTTTC.

The V call is TRBV4-1, the J call TRBJ2-3; the D is unclear. This CDR3 has 15 residues. Germline V gives CDR1 MGHRA, CDR2 YSYEKL. The ends were cut back, 4 bases at V and 4 bases at J, with 15 bases in the middle. In nucleotides, the CDR3 is TGCGCCAGCAGCCCGTTTCTGTGGACCCCAGATACGCAGTATTTT. Protein: CASSPFLWTPDTQYF.

This chain uses TRBV25-1 with TRBJ2-2, with a weak D call TRBD2 (6 bases). The CDR3 runs 12 residues. Trimming took off 7 bases at V and 6 bases at J, with 9 bases between the two ends. Germline V CDR1 and CDR2: MGHDK, SYGVNS. The CDR3 DNA reads as TGTGCCAGCAACGGAGGGGCCGGGGAGCTGTTTTTT. Translating it yields CASNGGAGELFF.

This clone showed up just a few times. The rearrangement joins TRBV25-1 to TRBJ2-7; the match to TRBD1 covers 9 bases. This CDR3 has 15 amino acids. V was clipped by 8 bases and J by 5 bases; unmatched bases: 13. CDR1 is MGHDK, CDR2 SYGVNS, per germline. This CDR3 is CASAGERDRVHEQYF. The CDR3 DNA sequence: TGTGCCAGCGCCGGGGAGAGGGACAGGGTCCACGAGCAGTACTTC.